The clone carrying this T cell receptor beta chain has a count of ten or more. Its antigen is currently unknown. This sample was included in a study of T cell repertoires in cytomegalovirus infection. Study-level results: Carriers of CMV and the relevant HLA type were discriminated by public TCR beta frequency. The study found HLA-C-restricted CMV-specific TCR beta clonotypes dominating the ex vivo response.

From the reads, TCRdb called clonotypes with MiXCR, one entry per CDR3 protein. This sample carries about 160,000 distinct CDR3 sequences, approximately 17% of them seen once, and the ten largest clones take around a sixth. This CDR3 spans 16 amino acids. The germline CDR1 and CDR2 sequences are DFQATT and SNEGSKA (reference sequence). With 2 bases clipped from V and 4 bases from J, the junction kept 8 bases outside the gene matches. The genes are TRBV20-1 and TRBJ2-6, with 7 bases matching TRBD2. The specimen sequenced was CD8+ T cells from PBMCs. The source is a human donor in good health (CMV status not recorded). Some clones in this sample may be carry-over from other donors' samples. Here the CDR3 reads CSARSGTRYGANVLTF. CDR3 bases: TGCAGTGCTAGAAGCGGGACCAGGTACGGGGCCAACGTCCTGACTTTC.